The 13 T cell receptor beta chains in this list originate from one sample, sequenced in a study of cytomegalovirus exposure and HLA in healthy donors. Use of 60 Vbeta and 13 Jbeta primers characterized the PCR. Method: immunoSEQ multiplex PCR; TCRdb's copy keeps in-frame clones and lacks some. The table lists 150,000 to 200,000 clones, about 82% of them singletons. What was sequenced was PBMCs. The receptor set was obtained from a man aged 18 to 30 in good health and CMV-seronegative.

The chain is built from TRBV11-2 and TRBJ2-7; tentative D call: TRBD1 (6 bases). This CDR3 comprises 11 residues. Trimming cost V 4 bases and J 6 bases, with 7 bases left between them. Germline CDR1 and CDR2: SGHAT and FQNNGV. The CDR3 DNA reads as TGTGCCAGCAGCTCAGGGGCCGAGCAGTACTTC. This codes for CASSSGAEQYF.

V usage is TRBV7-9 and J usage is TRBJ2-1; no reliable D call. Looked up from germline, CDR1 is SEHNR and CDR2 is FQNEAQ (reference sequence). The CDR3 runs 14 residues. V lost 5 bases and J 0 bases, leaving 8 bases between the germline ends. CDR3 protein: CASSPLSSYNEQFF. In nucleotides, the CDR3 is TGTGCCAGCAGCCCACTGAGCTCCTACAATGAGCAGTTCTTC.

This clone showed up just once. The V gene is TRBV4-1, the J gene TRBJ2-7; 7 nucleotides align to TRBD2. The CDR3 spans 16 residues. CDR1 and CDR2 (germline): MGHRA, YSYEKL. The V and J ends lost 0 bases and 4 bases, in that order; junction bases with no gene match: 9. CDR3: CASSQDSSGEEYEQYF. Here the CDR3 DNA reads TGCGCCAGCAGCCAAGATAGCAGCGGGGAAGAATACGAGCAGTACTTC.

The chain links TRBV9 to TRBJ2-3; the match to TRBD2 covers 10 bases. The trim removed 8 bases at V and 4 bases at J, leaving 19 bases unmatched. Germline-derived CDR1 and CDR2 are SGDLS and YYNGEE. This CDR3 region has 18 residues. The CDR3 spells CARKRNEGASGGADTQYF. CDR3 DNA: TGTGCCAGAAAGAGAAATGAGGGGGCTAGCGGGGGTGCAGATACGCAGTATTTT.

The chain is built from TRBV10-2 and TRBJ2-7; TRBD2 matches at 11 bases. There are 14 residues in the CDR3. The ends lost 8 bases at V and 1 base at J; junction bases unmatched: 4. Germline V gene data show CDR1 as WSHSY and CDR2 as SAAADI. In nucleotides, the CDR3 is TGCGCCAGCCGCCCTAGCGGGAGGTCCTACGAGCAGTACTTC. It yields the protein CASRPSGRSYEQYF.

The chain employs TRBV10-2 and TRBJ2-7, with TRBD1 matching 8 bases. CDR1 WSHSY and CDR2 SAAADI come from the germline V gene. The CDR3 sequence is 14 residues long. J lost 3 bases, V lost 6 bases, and 7 bases had no gene match. The CDR3 DNA reads as TGCGCCAGCAGCGGAACGGGACAGGACTACGAGCAGTACTTC. This encodes CASSGTGQDYEQYF.

The chain carries TRBV27 and TRBJ2-2; 9 nucleotides align to TRBD1. V gave up 6 bases and J gave up 5 bases; unmatched junction bases: 7. The CDR3 contains 15 residues. CDR1 MNHEY and CDR2 SMNVEV come from the germline V gene (reference sequence). DNA of the CDR3: TGTGCCAGCAGCGCAACAGGGGGCTGGACCGGGGAGCTGTTTTTT. It translates to CASSATGGWTGELFF.

This clone came up a few times. Its ends do not fully match the called genes, so a read error is possible. The J gene is TRBJ1-5, the V gene TRBV14; D gene unclear. This CDR3 is built from 13 residues. Germline V CDR1 and CDR2: SGHDN, FVKESK. The CDR3: CASSREVNQPRHF. The CDR3 DNA reads TGTGCCAGCAGCCGTGAGGTGAATCAGCCCCGGCATTTT.

The chain employs TRBV19 and TRBJ2-6; the D gene is possibly TRBD1 (6 bases). CDR1 LNHDA and CDR2 SQIVND come from the germline V gene (reference sequence). Deletions cut 3 bases from V and 1 base from J, with 7 bases between. The CDR3 sequence is 15 residues long. The CDR3 nucleotides are TGTGCCAGTAGTATCACAGGGTCTGGGGCCAACGTCCTGACTTTC. Protein: CASSITGSGANVLTF.

The chain carries TRBV19 and TRBJ1-5; no clear D. From germline, CDR1 is LNHDA and CDR2 SQIVND (reference sequence). The germline V and J ends were trimmed by 8 bases and 9 bases, with 14 bases remaining between them. The CDR3 runs to 12 residues. This CDR3 reads CASGTEGRPQHF. CDR3 sequence (DNA): TGTGCCAGTGGTACTGAGGGCCGGCCCCAGCATTTT.

This clone was seen only once. The genes are TRBV27 and TRBJ2-7; 7 nucleotides line up with TRBD2. Germline CDR1 is MNHEY and CDR2 is SMNVEV (reference sequence). This CDR3 has 13 amino acids. Trimming at V came to 11 bases and at J to 2 bases, leaving 9 bases not matched to a gene. The CDR3 loop reads CARRGELTYEQYF. CDR3 in DNA: TGTGCCCGCCGGGGGGAGTTAACCTACGAGCAGTACTTC.

V is TRBV11-1 and J is TRBJ2-1, with D perhaps TRBD1 (5 bases). Per germline, CDR1 SGHAT and CDR2 FQDESV (reference sequence). This CDR3 contains 15 residues. Trimming took 1 base from V and 3 from J, leaving 10 bases between them. This CDR3 reads CASSLVAGLYNEQFF. The DNA for the CDR3 is TGTGCCAGCAGCTTAGTCGCAGGGCTCTACAATGAGCAGTTCTTC.

This chain uses TRBV6-1 with TRBJ1-1, with D possibly being TRBD1 (6 bases). The CDR3 has 13 amino acids. V lost 7 bases and J lost 6, with 15 bases in between. Germline loops: CDR1 MNHNS, CDR2 SASEGT. The CDR3: CASTLTGRAEAFF. In DNA form, the CDR3 reads TGTGCCAGCACTCTTACAGGGAGAGCTGAAGCTTTCTTT.